This T cell receptor beta chain came from a study of blood T cell repertoires in COVID-19. About the research overall: Specimens from acute and convalescent COVID-19 originated in the United States, Italy and Spain.

Measured with immunoSEQ multiplex PCR; TCRdb has only the in-frame clones, and not every one. Among hundreds of thousands of clones listed, 84% were seen once. Germline V gene data show CDR1 as MGHRA and CDR2 as YSYEKL. The trim removed 0 bases at V and 3 bases at J, leaving 2 bases unmatched. The CDR3 length is 16 residues. The sequence was obtained from a woman between 35 and 50 years old who had recovered from COVID-19. Sequenced sample: PBMCs or T cells enriched from blood (not recorded which). The rearrangement links TRBV4-1 to TRBJ2-2; 9 bases align to TRBD2. This chain's CDR3 is CASSQDLAGDTGELFF. In nucleotides, the CDR3 is TGCGCCAGCAGCCAAGATTTAGCGGGAGACACCGGGGAGCTGTTTTTT.